This T cell receptor (beta chain) was recovered during a study of blood T cell repertoires in COVID-19. Profiled with immunoSEQ multiplex PCR; TCRdb holds only in-frame clones, not every one. The top ten hold 2% to 3% of the sample, which has approximately 210,000 clones, under 90% seen once. Germline CDR1 and CDR2: MNHEY and SMNVEV (reference sequence). This CDR3 comprises 17 residues. Trimming removed 3 bases from V and 3 bases from J, with 18 bases in between. The sequence derives from a woman between 40 and 55 years old with active or convalescent COVID-19. V usage is TRBV27 and J usage is TRBJ1-5; possibly TRBD1 for D (6 bases). Sequences were obtained from peripheral blood. CDR3: CASSLSPLTGINQPQHF. CDR3 nucleotides: TGTGCCAGCAGTTTGTCTCCCCTCACAGGGATCAATCAGCCCCAGCATTTT.